This T cell receptor beta chain derives from a study of cytomegalovirus exposure and HLA in healthy donors. Study results and caveats: In a later analysis, at a false discovery rate of 0.05, 17,000 or so TCR beta sequences were associated with HLA alleles. In an earlier analysis, about 90% or about 30%: the productive usage of most TCR beta V segments.

About this clone itself: Its target is not known.

The V end lost 0 bases, the J end lost 4 bases, and 10 bases lay between the germline ends. Germline V gene data show CDR1 as SGDLS and CDR2 as YYNGEE. CDR3 length: 15 residues. Primers included in the PCR were 60 Vbeta and 13 Jbeta primers. TCRdb's copy holds only in-frame clones and misses some; the assay was immunoSEQ multiplex PCR. Of 110,000 or so clones listed, 67% were seen once; the top ten hold 8% to 10%. The J gene is TRBJ1-4, the V gene TRBV9; unclear D gene. The sample taken for sequencing was PBMCs. The receptor was derived from a man aged 18 to 30 in good health and CMV-seropositive. The CDR3, as DNA: TGTGCCAGCAGCGTAGAATCCCGACTTAATGAAAAACTGTTTTTT. It specifies CASSVESRLNEKLFF.